The 24 T cell receptor beta chains in this list originate from one sample, sequenced in a study of control samples from healthy donors and cancer patients (dated by TCRdb to 2018 to 2021). Library prep was done by the immunoSEQ multiplex PCR assay. TCRdb re-hosts the immuneACCESS table, in-frame sequences only. Its copies lack some clones; in the studies checked, an unresolved V gene accounts for under half of them, and the cause for the rest is not known. In all, the sample holds fewer than 200,000 clones, and just over 90% of those were seen once. The ten biggest clones cover about 4% of the sample. The source material was blood. The receptor source for this set is a woman in her sixties in good health.

The CDR3 DNA follows: TGTGCCAGCAGCTTGGCAGGCATCTATGGCTACACCTTC. Its protein is CASSLAGIYGYTF. The rearrangement links TRBV7-2 to TRBJ1-2; no definite D call. Trimming pared 3 bases from V and 4 bases from J, leaving 9 bases between. This CDR3 has 13 amino acids. From germline, CDR1 is SGHTA and CDR2 FQGNSA.

This chain's CDR3 is CASSLVGGTGGEKLFF. The CDR3 DNA reads TGTGCCAGCAGTCTTGTTGGAGGGACAGGAGGGGAAAAACTGTTTTTT. This chain connects TRBV7-6 to TRBJ1-4, with 8 bases aligning to TRBD1. The V gene end was trimmed by 6 bases and the J gene end by 8 bases; junction bases not matched to a gene: 14. The V gene's germline CDR1 is SGHVS and CDR2 FNYEAQ. This CDR3 spans 16 amino acids.

The V gene is TRBV3-1 (or the pseudogene TRBV3-2), the J gene TRBJ2-1; TRBD2 aligns across 12 bases. V trimming: 6 bases; J trimming: 7 bases; junction bases outside the gene matches: 7. CDR3 length equals 15 residues. Germline V lookup: CDR1 LGHDT, CDR2 YNNKEL (reference sequence). CDR3 nucleotide sequence: TGTGCCAGCAGAAGACTAGCGGGGGTTGGAAATGAGCAGTTCTTC. The encoded protein is CASRRLAGVGNEQFF.

CDR3 nucleotide sequence: TGTGCCAGCAGCCCCGGGACACCGAGCTCTGGAAACACCATATATTTT. This sequence encodes CASSPGTPSSGNTIYF. The chain links TRBV5-4 to TRBJ1-3; D is possibly TRBD1 (6 bases). Trimming shortened V by 4 bases and J by 0 bases, and 14 bases separated the two germline ends. Germline V lookup: CDR1 SGHNT, CDR2 YYREEE (reference sequence). The CDR3 length is 16 residues.

This sequence joins TRBV7-8 and TRBJ1-6; D is possibly TRBD1 (6 bases). V was shortened by 1 base and J by 9 bases, with 16 bases between the two germline ends. In germline, CDR1 is SGHVS, CDR2 FQNEAQ. This CDR3 spans 16 amino acids. CDR3: CASSLGDPGAFSPLHF. CDR3 bases: TGTGCCAGCAGCTTAGGTGATCCGGGGGCGTTTTCACCCCTCCACTTT.

The rearrangement links TRBV29-1 to TRBJ2-1; 9 bases agree with TRBD2. Per germline, CDR1 SQVTM and CDR2 ANQGSEA. The length of the CDR3 is 14 residues. The V segment lost 4 bases and the J segment 3 bases; nucleotides outside the gene matches: 4. The CDR3 DNA sequence: TGCAGCGTTGTCCTAGCGGGGTACTACAATGAGCAGTTCTTC. Translating gives CSVVLAGYYNEQFF.

The chain carries TRBV6-2 or TRBV6-3 and TRBJ1-1; 8 bases fit TRBD1. Germline CDR1 reads MNHEY; CDR2 reads SVGEGT. This CDR3 is 15 amino acids long. V trimming: 2 bases; J trimming: 4 bases; junction bases outside the gene matches: 6. CDR3 amino acids: CASSYHGQGSTEAFF. For the CDR3, the DNA is TGTGCCAGCAGTTACCATGGACAGGGAAGCACTGAAGCTTTCTTT.

The chain joins TRBV19 to TRBJ1-5; D not resolved. The V and J ends lost 6 bases and 4 bases respectively, with 7 bases between them. Germline V gene data show CDR1 as LNHDA and CDR2 as SQIVND (reference sequence). The CDR3 has 12 residues. CDR3 sequence reads: CASSRSNQPQHF. The CDR3 region has the DNA TGTGCCAGTAGCCGTTCTAATCAGCCCCAGCATTTT.

The chain employs TRBV12-3 or TRBV12-4 and TRBJ2-7; D ambiguous. This CDR3 contains 13 residues. The V gene lost 1 base and the J gene lost 1 base, with 5 bases spanning the gap. The CDR3 DNA follows: TGTGCCAGCAGTTTAGGGCCGTCCTACGAGCAGTACTTC. It translates to CASSLGPSYEQYF.

This clone has more than one count but fewer than ten. The V and J genes are TRBV19 and TRBJ2-6; 9 bases align to TRBD1. CDR3 length: 18 amino acids. J gave up 2 bases and V 8 bases, and 13 bases lay outside the gene matches. Germline-derived CDR1 and CDR2 are LNHDA and SQIVND (reference sequence). This chain's CDR3 is CASWDRAQPEAGANVLTF. CDR3 DNA sequence: TGTGCCAGTTGGGACAGGGCGCAACCTGAGGCTGGGGCCAACGTCCTGACTTTC.

The table lists this clone with a count of one. V and J are TRBV7-2 and TRBJ1-3, with D hard to call. With 1 base removed from V and 0 bases from J, the gap between germline ends came to 13 bases. This CDR3 contains 17 residues. Germline lookup yields CDR1 SGHTA and CDR2 FQGNSA. The CDR3 DNA sequence: TGTGCCAGCAGCTTAGTATCTGGGGATAGCTCTGGAAACACCATATATTTT. Its protein product is CASSLVSGDSSGNTIYF.

V gene TRBV18 combines with J gene TRBJ1-2, with 9 bases lining up with TRBD1. CDR1 and CDR2 (germline): KGHSH, LQKENI. The junction had 12 bases not matched to a gene; V was cut back by 1 base and J by 6 bases. CDR3 length: 17 residues. CDR3 protein: CASSPLSLPGQGHGYTF. In nucleotides, the CDR3 is TGTGCCAGCTCACCACTAAGCCTTCCGGGACAGGGACATGGCTACACCTTC.

The genes are TRBV6-5 and TRBJ1-4; TRBD1 agrees at 7 bases. CDR1 and CDR2 (germline): MNHEY, SVGAGI. The CDR3 length is 16 residues. Trimming removed 4 bases from V and 8 bases from J; junction bases left unmatched: 13. CDR3 nucleotides: TGTGCCAGCAGTTCCAATGGGGCAGGGGGGAGGGAAAAACTGTTTTTT. Translating gives CASSSNGAGGREKLFF.

The rearrangement uses TRBV6-5 and TRBJ2-1; a possible D gene is TRBD1 (6 bases). Trimming shortened V by 0 bases and J by 5 bases, and 14 bases separated the two germline ends. The CDR3 loop spans 16 amino acids. Germline CDR1 and CDR2: MNHEY and SVGAGI. CDR3 sequence reads: CASSYSRPGHNNEQFF. Here the CDR3 DNA reads TGTGCCAGCAGTTACTCTAGACCGGGACATAACAATGAGCAGTTCTTC.

The chain recombines TRBV3-1 (or the pseudogene TRBV3-2) with TRBJ2-2; D remains ambiguous. The CDR3 contains 14 residues. V was clipped by 4 bases and J by 0 bases, with 6 bases between them. Germline-derived CDR1 and CDR2 are LGHDT and YNNKEL (reference sequence). The CDR3 reads CASSLGSNTGELFF. The CDR3, as DNA: TGTGCCAGCAGCCTGGGGTCGAACACCGGGGAGCTGTTTTTT.

V usage is TRBV7-9 and J usage is TRBJ1-1; 7 bases align to TRBD1. In germline, CDR1 is SEHNR, CDR2 FQNEAQ (reference sequence). The CDR3 runs to 13 residues. The V segment lost 4 bases and the J segment 4 bases; nucleotides outside the gene matches: 3. The CDR3 sequence: CASSSAGGTEAFF. CDR3 bases: TGTGCCAGCAGCTCAGCAGGGGGCACTGAAGCTTTCTTT.

J is TRBJ2-2 and V is TRBV2; a weak D match, TRBD2 (5 bases). Per germline, CDR1 SNHLY and CDR2 FYNNEI. V was shortened by 5 bases and J by 1 base, with 11 bases between the two germline ends. CDR3 size: 15 residues. Here the CDR3 reads CASSPAAGNTGELFF. The CDR3 nucleotides read TGTGCCAGCAGTCCCGCGGCGGGGAACACCGGGGAGCTGTTTTTT.

V usage is TRBV4-1 and J usage is TRBJ2-7; the D is unclear. The CDR3 has 16 residues. CDR1 MGHRA and CDR2 YSYEKL come from the germline V gene. Trimming removed 1 base at V and 0 bases at J, with 13 bases between. The CDR3, as DNA: TGCGCCAGCAGCCAAGCGCTGACGTTGAGCTCCTACGAGCAGTACTTC. It yields the protein CASSQALTLSSYEQYF.

This chain joins TRBV5-1 and TRBJ1-1; no clear D. The V end was cut by 1 base, the J end by 5 bases, with 9 bases between. The CDR3 loop spans 13 amino acids. Per germline, CDR1 SGHRS and CDR2 YFSETQ. The CDR3 DNA follows: TGCGCCAGCAGCTTGTCGGCGGATACTGAAGCTTTCTTT. As protein: CASSLSADTEAFF. Full variable domain (outside the CDR3, taken from reference TRBV5-1 and TRBJ1-1): KAGVTQTPRYLIKTRGQQVTLSCSPISGHRSVSWYQQTPGQGLQFLFEYFSETQRNKGNFPGRFSGRQFSNSRSEMNVSTLELGDSALYLCASSLSADTEAFFGQGTRLTVV.

J is TRBJ1-2 and V is TRBV12-3 or TRBV12-4; D is perhaps TRBD1 (6 bases). The V gene lost 7 bases and the J gene lost 6 bases, with 12 bases spanning the gap. The CDR3 is 12 residues long. The CDR3 nucleotides read TGTGCCAGCAACAGGGCAACGGATGGCTACACCTTC. Translation gives CASNRATDGYTF.

The rearrangement uses TRBV7-8 and TRBJ1-1; D is unclear. The ends were cut back, 5 bases at V and 8 bases at J, with 9 bases in the middle. CDR1 is SGHVS, CDR2 FQNEAQ, per germline. The CDR3 contains 11 residues. The CDR3 bases are TGTGCCAGCAGCGCGCAAAAGGAAGCTTTCTTT. This translates into CASSAQKEAFF.

This sequence joins TRBV30 and TRBJ1-5; D is undetermined. CDR1 and CDR2 from the germline V gene are GTSNPN and SVGIG (reference sequence). V lost 1 base to trimming and J lost 2 bases, with 6 bases between them. There are 13 residues in the CDR3. The CDR3 coding sequence is TGTGCCTGGAGTGCGCGGGGCAATCAGCCCCAGCATTTT. It codes for CAWSARGNQPQHF.

In regard to this clone: A junction end diverges from the germline sequence, so it may reflect a read error. This chain uses TRBV7-7 with TRBJ2-3; 11 positions match TRBD2. The CDR3 spans 17 residues. Germline CDR1 reads SSHAT; CDR2 reads FNYEAQ (reference sequence). The CDR3 sequence is CASSHESGLAASDTQYF. The CDR3 nucleotides read TGTGCTAGCAGCCACGAATCGGGACTAGCGGCGTCAGATACGCAGTATTTT.

V and J are TRBV19 and TRBJ1-5; a possible D gene is TRBD1 (5 bases). V dropped 6 bases and J dropped 7 bases, with 13 bases sitting between them. This CDR3 has 13 residues. The germline gives CDR1 LNHDA, CDR2 SQIVND (reference sequence). In nucleotides, the CDR3 is TGTGCCAGTAGCGGGACCGGGACCCAGCCCCAGCATTTT. It translates to CASSGTGTQPQHF.